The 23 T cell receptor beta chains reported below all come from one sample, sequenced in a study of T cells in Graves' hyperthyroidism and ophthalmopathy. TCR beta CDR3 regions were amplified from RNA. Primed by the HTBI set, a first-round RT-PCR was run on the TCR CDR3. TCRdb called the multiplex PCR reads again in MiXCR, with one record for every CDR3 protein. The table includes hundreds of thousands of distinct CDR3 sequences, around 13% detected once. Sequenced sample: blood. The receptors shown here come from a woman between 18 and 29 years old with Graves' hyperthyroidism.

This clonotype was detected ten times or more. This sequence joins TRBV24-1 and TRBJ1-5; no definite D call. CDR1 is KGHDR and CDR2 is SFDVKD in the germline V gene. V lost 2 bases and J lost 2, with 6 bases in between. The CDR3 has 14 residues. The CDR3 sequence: CATSDSAGNQPQHF. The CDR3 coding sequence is TGTGCCACCAGTGATTCGGCGGGCAATCAGCCCCAGCATTTT.

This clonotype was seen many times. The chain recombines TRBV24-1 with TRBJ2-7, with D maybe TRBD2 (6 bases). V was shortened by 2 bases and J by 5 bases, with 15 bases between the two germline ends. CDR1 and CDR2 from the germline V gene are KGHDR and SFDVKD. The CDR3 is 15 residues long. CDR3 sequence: CATSDSSAGFHEQYF. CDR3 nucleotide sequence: TGTGCCACCAGTGATTCCTCTGCGGGGTTCCACGAGCAGTACTTC.

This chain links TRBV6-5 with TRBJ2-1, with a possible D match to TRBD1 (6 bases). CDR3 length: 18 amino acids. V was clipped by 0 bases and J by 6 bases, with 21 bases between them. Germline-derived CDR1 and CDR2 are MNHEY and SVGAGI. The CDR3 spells CASSYSGAQGIGPNEQFF. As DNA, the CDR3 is TGTGCCAGCAGTTACTCAGGCGCCCAGGGGATAGGGCCCAATGAGCAGTTCTTC.

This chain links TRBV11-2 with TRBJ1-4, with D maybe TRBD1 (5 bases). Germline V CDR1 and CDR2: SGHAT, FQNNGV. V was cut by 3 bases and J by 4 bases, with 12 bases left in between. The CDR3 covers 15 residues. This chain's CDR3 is CASSLSGLINEKLFF. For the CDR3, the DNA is TGTGCCAGCAGCTTGTCAGGGCTAATTAATGAAAAACTGTTTTTT.

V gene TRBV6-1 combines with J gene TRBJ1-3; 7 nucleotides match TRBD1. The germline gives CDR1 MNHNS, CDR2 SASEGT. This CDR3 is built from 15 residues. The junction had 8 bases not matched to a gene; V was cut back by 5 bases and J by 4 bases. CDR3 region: CASSRQGFSGNTIYF. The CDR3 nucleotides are TGTGCCAGCAGTCGACAGGGCTTCAGCGGAAACACCATATATTTT.

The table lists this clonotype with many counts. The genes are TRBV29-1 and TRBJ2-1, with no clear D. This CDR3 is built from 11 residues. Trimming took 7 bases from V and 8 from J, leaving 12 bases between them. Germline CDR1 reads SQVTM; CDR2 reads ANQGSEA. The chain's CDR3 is CSGQVRYEQFF. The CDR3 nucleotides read TGCAGCGGGCAGGTTCGGTATGAGCAGTTCTTC.

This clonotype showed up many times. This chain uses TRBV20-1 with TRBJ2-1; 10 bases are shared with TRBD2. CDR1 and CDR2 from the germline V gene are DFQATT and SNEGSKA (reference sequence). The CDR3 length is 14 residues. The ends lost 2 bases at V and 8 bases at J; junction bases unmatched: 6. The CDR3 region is CSARLSGRADEQFF. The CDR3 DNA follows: TGCAGTGCTAGATTAAGCGGGAGGGCCGATGAGCAGTTCTTC.

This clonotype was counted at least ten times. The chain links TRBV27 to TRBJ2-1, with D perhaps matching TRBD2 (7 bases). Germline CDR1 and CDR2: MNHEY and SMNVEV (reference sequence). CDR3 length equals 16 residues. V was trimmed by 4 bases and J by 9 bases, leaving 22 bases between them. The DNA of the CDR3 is TGTGCCAGCAGTTCCACTCTAGGGGGAGGGGTTGTTGAGCAGTTCTTC. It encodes CASSSTLGGGVVEQFF.

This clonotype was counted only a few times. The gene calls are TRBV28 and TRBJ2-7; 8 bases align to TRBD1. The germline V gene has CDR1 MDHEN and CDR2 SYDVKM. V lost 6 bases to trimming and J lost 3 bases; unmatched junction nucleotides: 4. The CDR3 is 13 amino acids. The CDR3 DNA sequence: TGTGCCAGCAGCTACAGGGGGGTCTACGAGCAGTACTTC. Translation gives CASSYRGVYEQYF.

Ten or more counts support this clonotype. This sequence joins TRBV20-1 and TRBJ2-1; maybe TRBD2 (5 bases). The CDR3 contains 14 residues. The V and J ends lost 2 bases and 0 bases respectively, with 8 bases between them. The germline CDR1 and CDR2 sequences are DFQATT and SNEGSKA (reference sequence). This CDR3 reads CSARQSGSYNEQFF. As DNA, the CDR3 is TGCAGTGCTAGACAAAGCGGCTCCTACAATGAGCAGTTCTTC.

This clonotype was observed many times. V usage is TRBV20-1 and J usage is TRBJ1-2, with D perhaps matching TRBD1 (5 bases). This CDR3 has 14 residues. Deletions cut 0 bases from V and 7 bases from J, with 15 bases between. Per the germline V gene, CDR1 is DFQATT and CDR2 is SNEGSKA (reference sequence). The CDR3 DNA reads TGCAGTGCTAGAGATTCCCAGGGTTTGGGTGGCTACACCTTC. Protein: CSARDSQGLGGYTF.

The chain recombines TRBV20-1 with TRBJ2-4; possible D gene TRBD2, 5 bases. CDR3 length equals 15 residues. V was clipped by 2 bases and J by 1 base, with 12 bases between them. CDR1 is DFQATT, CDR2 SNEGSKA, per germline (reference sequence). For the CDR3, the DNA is TGCAGTGCTAGAATCGAGGGAATGGCCAAAAACATTCAGTACTTC. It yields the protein CSARIEGMAKNIQYF.

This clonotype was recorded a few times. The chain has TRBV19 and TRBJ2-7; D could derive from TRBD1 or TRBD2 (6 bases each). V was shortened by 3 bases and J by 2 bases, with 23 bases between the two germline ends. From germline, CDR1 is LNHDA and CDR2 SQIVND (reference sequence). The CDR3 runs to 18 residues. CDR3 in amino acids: CASSIQKVVGGDPYEQYF. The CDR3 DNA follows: TGTGCCAGTAGTATTCAGAAAGTGGTCGGGGGCGACCCCTACGAGCAGTACTTC.

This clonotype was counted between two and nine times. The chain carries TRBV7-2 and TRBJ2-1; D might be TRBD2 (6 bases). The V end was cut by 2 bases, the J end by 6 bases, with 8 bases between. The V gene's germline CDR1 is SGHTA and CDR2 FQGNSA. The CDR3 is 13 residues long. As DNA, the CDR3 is TGTACCAGCAGCTTACTAGCGATCAATGAGCAGTTCTTC. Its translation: CTSSLLAINEQFF.

The CDR3 loop is CASRDRSYEQYF. The CDR3 DNA reads as TGTGCCAGCCGGGACCGTTCCTACGAGCAGTACTTC. The chain carries TRBV6-1 and TRBJ2-7, with D perhaps TRBD1 or TRBD2 (5 bases each). V was clipped by 8 bases and J by 1 base, with 9 bases between them. Germline values: CDR1 MNHNS, CDR2 SASEGT. The CDR3 contains 12 residues.

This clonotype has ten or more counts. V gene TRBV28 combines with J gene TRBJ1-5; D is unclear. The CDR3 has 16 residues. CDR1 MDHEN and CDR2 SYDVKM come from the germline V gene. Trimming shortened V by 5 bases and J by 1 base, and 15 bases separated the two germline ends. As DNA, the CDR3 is TGTGCCAGCAGTCTTCCCCCGCTAGAGAGCAATCAGCCCCAGCATTTT. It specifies CASSLPPLESNQPQHF.

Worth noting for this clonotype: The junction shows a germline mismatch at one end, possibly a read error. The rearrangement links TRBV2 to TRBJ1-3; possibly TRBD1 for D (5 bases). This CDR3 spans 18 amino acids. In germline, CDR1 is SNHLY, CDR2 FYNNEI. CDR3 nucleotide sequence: TGTGCCAGCAGTGAAAGGGGAGGAGAACTTAACTCTGGAAACGCCATATATTTT. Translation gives CASSERGGELNSGNAIYF.

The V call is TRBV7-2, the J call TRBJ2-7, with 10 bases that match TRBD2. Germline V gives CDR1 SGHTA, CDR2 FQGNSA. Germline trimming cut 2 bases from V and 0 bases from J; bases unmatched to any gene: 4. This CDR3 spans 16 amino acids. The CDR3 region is CASSLISGGLSYEQYF. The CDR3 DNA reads TGTGCCAGCAGCTTAATTAGCGGGGGGCTCTCCTACGAGCAGTACTTC.

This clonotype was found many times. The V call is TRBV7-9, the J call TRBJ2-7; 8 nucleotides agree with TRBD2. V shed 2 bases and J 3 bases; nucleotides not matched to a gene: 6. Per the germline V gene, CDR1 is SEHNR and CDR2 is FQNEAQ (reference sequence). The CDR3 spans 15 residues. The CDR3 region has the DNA TGTGCCAGCAGCTTAATACGGGAGGGTAGCTACGAGCAGTACTTC. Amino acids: CASSLIREGSYEQYF.

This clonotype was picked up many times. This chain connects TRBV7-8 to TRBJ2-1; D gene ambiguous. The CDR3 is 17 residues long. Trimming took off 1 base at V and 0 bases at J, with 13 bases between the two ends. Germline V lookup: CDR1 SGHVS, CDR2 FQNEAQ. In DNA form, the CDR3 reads TGTGCCAGCAGCTTAGGAGCATACCCCAGCTCCTACAATGAGCAGTTCTTC. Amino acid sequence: CASSLGAYPSSYNEQFF.

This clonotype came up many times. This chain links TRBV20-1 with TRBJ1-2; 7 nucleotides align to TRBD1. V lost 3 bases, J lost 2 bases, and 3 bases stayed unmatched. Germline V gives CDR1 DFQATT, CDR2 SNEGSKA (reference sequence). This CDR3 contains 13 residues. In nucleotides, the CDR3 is TGCAGTGCTAGGGGAGGGGGCAACTATGGCTACACCTTC. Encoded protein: CSARGGGNYGYTF.

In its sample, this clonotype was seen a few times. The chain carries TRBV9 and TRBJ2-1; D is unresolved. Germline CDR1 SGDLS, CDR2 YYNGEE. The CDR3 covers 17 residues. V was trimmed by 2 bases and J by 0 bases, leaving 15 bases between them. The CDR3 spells CASSVYELSSSYNEQFF. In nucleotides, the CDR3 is TGTGCCAGCAGCGTTTACGAACTTTCTAGCTCCTACAATGAGCAGTTCTTC. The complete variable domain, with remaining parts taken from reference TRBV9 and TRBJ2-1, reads DSGVTQTPKHLITATGQRVTLRCSPRSGDLSVYWYQQSLDQGLQFLIQYYNGEERAKGNILERFSAQQFPDLHSELNLSSLELGDSALYFCASSVYELSSSYNEQFFGPGTRLTVL.

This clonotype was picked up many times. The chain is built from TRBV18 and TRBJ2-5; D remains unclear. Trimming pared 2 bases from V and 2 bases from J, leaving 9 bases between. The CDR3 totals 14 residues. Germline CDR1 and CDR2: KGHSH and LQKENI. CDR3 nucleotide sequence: TGTGCCAGCTCACCAGCGGACGGTCAAGAGACCCAGTACTTC. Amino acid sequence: CASSPADGQETQYF.